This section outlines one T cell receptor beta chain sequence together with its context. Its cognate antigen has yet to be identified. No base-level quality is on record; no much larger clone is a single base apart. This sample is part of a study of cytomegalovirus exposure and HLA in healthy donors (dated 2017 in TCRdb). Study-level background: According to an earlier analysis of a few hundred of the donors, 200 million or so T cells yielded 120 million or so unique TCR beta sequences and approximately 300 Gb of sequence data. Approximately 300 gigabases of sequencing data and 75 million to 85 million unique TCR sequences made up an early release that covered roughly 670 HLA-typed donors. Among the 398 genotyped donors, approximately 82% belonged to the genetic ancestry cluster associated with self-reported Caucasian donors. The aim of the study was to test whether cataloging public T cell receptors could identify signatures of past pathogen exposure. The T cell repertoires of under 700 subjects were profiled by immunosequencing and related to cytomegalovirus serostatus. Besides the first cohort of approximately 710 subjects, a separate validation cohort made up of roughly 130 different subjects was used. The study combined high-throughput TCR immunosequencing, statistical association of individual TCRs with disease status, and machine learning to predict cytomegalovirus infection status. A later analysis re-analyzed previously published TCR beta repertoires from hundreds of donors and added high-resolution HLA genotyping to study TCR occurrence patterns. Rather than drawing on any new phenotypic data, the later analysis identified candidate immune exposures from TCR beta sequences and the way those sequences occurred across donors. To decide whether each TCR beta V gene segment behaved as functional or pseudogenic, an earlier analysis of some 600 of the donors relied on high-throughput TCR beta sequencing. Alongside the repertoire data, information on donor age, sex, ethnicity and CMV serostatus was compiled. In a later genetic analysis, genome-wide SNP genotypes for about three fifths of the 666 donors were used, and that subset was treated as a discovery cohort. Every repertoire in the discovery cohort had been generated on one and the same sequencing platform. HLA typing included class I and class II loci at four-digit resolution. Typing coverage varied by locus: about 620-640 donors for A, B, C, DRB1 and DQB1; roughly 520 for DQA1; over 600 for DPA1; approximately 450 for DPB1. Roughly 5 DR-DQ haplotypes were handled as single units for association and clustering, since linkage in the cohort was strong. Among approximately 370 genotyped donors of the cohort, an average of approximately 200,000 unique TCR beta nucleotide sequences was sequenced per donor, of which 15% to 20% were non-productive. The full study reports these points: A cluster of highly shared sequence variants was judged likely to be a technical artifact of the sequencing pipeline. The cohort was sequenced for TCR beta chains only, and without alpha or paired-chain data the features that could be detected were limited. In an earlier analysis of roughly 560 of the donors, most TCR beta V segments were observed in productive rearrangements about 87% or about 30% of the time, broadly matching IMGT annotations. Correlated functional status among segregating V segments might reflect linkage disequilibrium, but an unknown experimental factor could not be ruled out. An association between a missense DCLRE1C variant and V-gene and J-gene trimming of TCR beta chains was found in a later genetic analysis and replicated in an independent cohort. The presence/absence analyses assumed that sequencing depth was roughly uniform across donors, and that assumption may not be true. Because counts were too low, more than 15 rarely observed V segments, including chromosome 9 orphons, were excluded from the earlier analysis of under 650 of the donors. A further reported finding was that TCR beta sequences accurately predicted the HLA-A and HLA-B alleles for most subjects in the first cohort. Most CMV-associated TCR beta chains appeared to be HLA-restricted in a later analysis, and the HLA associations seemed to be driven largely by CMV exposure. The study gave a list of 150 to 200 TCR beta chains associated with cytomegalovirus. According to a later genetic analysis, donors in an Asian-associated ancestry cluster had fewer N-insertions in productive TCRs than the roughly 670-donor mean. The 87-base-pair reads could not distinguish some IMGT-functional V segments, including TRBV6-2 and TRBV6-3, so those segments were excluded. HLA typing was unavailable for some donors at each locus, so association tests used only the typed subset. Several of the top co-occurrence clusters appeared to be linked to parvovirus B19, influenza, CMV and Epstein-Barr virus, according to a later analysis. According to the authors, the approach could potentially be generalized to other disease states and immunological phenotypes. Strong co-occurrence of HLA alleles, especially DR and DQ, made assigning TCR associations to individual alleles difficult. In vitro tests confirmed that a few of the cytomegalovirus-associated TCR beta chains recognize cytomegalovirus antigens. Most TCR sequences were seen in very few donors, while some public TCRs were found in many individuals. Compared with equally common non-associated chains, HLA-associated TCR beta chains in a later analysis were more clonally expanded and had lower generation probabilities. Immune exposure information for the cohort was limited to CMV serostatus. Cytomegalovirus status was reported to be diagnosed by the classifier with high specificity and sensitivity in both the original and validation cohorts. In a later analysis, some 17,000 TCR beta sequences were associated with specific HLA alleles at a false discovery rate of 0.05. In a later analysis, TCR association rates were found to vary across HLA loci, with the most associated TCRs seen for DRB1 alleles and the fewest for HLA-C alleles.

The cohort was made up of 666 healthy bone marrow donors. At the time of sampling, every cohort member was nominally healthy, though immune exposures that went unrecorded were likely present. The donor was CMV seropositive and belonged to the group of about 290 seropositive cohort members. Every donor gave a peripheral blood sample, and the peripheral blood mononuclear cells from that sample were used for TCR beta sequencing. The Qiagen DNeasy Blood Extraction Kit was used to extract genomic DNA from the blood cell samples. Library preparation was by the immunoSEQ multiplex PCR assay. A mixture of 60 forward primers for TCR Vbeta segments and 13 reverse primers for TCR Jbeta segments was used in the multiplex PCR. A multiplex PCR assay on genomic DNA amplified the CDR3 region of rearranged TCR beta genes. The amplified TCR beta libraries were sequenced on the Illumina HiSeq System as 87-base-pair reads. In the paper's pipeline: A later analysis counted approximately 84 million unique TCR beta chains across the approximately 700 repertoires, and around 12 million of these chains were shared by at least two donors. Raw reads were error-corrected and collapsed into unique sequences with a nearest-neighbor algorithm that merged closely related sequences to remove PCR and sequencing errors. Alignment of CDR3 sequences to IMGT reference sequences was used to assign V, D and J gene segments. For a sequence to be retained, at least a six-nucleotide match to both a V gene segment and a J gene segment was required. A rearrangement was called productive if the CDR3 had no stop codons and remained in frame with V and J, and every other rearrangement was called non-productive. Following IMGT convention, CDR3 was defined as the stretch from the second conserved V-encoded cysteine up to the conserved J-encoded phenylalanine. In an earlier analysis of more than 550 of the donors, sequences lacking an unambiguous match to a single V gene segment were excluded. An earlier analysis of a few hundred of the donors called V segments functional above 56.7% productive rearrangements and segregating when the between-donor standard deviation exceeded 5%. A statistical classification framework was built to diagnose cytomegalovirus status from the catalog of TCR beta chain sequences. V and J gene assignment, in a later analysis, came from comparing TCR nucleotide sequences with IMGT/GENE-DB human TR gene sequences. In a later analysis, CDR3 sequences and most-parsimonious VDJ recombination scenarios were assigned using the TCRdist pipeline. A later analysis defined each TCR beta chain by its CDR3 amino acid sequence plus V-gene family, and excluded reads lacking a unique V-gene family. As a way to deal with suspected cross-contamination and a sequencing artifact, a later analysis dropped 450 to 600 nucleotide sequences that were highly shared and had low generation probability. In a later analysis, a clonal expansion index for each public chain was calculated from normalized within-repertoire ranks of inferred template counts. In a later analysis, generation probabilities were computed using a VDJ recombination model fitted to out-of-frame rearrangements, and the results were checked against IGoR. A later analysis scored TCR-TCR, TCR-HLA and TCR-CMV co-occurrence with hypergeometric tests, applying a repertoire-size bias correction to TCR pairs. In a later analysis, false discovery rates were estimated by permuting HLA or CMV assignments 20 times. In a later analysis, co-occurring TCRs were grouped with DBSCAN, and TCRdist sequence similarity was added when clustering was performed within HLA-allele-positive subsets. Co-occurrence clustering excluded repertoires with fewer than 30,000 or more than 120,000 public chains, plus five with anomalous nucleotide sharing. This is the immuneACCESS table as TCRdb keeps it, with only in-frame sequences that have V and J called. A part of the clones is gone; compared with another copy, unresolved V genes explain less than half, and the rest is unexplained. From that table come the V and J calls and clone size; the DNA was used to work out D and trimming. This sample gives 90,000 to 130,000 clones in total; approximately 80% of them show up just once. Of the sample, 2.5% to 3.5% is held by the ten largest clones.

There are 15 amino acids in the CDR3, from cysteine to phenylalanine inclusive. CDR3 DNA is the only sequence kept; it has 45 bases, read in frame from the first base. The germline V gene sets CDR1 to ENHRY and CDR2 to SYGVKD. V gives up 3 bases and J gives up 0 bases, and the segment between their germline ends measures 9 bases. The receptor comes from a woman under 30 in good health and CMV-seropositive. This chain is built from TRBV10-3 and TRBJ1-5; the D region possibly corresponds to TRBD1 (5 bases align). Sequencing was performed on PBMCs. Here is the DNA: TGTGCCATCAGTGATCACACAGGTAGCAATCAGCCCCAGCATTTT. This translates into CAISDHTGSNQPQHF.